What follows is one TCR beta chain and its context. The entry originates in a study of blood T cell repertoires in COVID-19. Study context: Acute and convalescent COVID-19 samples came from the United States, Italy and Spain. Sources were T cells, B-cell-depleted T cells, or PBMCs; the material itself was cDNA or gDNA.

Trimming cost V 0 bases and J 4 bases, with 12 bases left between them. The CDR3 is 15 residues long. From germline, CDR1 is SGDLS and CDR2 YYNGEE. Per the original methods: Reference gene primers were amplified, and this amplification served to estimate nucleated cell counts. Produced via immunoSEQ multiplex PCR; TCRdb's table is partial and in-frame only. The DNA gave D and trimming, while V, J and clone size come from that table. The sample records around 300,000 clones, 85% to 90% being singletons. The chain links TRBV9 to TRBJ2-3, with a weak D call TRBD1 (5 bases). The TCR comes from a woman in her forties or fifties with active or convalescent COVID-19. Sequenced input: peripheral blood. The chain's CDR3 is CASSVVGTGSDTQYF. For the CDR3, the DNA is TGTGCCAGCAGCGTAGTTGGAACAGGATCAGATACGCAGTATTTT.